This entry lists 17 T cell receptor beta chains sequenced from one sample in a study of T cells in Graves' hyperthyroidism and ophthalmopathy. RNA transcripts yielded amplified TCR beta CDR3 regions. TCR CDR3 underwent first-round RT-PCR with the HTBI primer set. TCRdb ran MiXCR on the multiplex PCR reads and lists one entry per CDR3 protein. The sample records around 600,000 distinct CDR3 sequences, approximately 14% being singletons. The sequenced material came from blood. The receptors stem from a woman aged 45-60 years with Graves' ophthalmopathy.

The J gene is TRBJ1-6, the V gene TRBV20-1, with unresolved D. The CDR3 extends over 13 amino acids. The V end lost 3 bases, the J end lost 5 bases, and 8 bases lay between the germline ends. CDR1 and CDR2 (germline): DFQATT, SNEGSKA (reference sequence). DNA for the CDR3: TGCAGTGCTAGTAGAGCCGATAATTCACCCCTCCACTTT. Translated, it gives CSASRADNSPLHF.

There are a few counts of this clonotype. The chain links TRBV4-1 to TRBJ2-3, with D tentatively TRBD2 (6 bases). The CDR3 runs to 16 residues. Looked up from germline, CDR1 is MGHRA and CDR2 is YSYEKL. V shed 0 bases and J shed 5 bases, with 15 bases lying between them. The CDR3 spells CASSQDSRDRKDTQYF. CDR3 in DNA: TGCGCCAGCAGCCAAGATTCGCGGGATCGTAAAGATACGCAGTATTTT.

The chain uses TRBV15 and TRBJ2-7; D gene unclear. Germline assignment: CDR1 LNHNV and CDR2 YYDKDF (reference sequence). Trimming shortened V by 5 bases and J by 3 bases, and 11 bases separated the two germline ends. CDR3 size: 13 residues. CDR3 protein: CATSLPPLYEQYF. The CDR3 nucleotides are TGTGCCACCAGCCTGCCACCCCTCTACGAGCAGTACTTC.

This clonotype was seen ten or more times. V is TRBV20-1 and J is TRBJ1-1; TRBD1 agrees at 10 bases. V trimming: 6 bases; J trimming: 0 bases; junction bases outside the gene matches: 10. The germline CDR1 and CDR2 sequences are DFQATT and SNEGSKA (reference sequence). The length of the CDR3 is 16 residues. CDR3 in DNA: TGCAGTGCCCCAGGGGGGACAGGGGTCATGAACACTGAAGCTTTCTTT. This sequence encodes CSAPGGTGVMNTEAFF.

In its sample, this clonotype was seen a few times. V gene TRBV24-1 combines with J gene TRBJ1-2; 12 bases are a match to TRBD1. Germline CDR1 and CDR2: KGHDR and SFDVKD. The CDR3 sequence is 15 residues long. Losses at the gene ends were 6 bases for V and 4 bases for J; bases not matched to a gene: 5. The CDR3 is CATSLGTGGSYGYTF. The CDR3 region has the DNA TGTGCCACCAGTCTTGGGACAGGGGGCAGCTATGGCTACACCTTC.

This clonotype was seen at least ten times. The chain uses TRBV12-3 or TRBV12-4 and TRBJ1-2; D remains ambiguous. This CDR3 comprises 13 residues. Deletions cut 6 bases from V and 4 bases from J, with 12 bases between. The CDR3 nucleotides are TGTGCCAGCAGGTTACAACAGAGCTATGGCTACACCTTC. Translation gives CASRLQQSYGYTF.

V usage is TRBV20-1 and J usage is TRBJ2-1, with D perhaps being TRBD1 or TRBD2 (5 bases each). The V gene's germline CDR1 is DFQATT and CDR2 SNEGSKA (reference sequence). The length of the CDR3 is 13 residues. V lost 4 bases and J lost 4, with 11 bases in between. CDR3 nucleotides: TGCAGTGCTAATCCGGGACCTTACAATGAGCAGTTCTTC. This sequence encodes CSANPGPYNEQFF.

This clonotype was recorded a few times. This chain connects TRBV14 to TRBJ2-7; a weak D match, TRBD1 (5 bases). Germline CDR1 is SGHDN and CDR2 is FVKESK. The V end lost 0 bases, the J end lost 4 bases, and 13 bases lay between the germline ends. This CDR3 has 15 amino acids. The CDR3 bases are TGTGCCAGCAGCCAAGATAGGCGACAGCCATACGAGCAGTACTTC. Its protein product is CASSQDRRQPYEQYF. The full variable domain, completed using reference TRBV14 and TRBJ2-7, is EAGVTQFPSHSVIEKGQTVTLRCDPISGHDNLYWYRRVMGKEIKFLLHFVKESKQDESGMPNNRFLAERTGGTYSTLKVQPAELEDSGVYFCASSQDRRQPYEQYFGPGTRLTVT.

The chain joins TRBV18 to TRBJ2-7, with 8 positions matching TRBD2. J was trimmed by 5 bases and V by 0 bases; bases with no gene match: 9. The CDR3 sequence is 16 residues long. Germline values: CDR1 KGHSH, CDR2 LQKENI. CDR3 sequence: CASSPPWGTSGDEQYF. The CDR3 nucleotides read TGTGCCAGCTCACCACCTTGGGGGACTAGTGGGGACGAGCAGTACTTC.

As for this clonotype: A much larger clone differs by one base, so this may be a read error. The CDR3 reads CASSQLGQGDYGYTF. The CDR3, as DNA: TGCGCCAGCAGCCAACTCGGACAGGGTGACTATGGCTACACCTTC. This chain uses TRBV5-1 with TRBJ1-2, with 8 nucleotides matching TRBD1. Germline-derived CDR1 and CDR2 are SGHRS and YFSETQ. The length of the CDR3 is 15 residues. The J segment lost 3 bases and the V segment lost 4 bases, leaving 8 bases of the junction unmatched.

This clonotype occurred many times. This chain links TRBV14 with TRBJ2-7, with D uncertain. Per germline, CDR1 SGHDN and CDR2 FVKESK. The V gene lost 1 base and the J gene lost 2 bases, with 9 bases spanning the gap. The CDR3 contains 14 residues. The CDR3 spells CASSQVGTTYEQYF. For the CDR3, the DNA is TGTGCCAGCAGCCAAGTGGGCACAACCTACGAGCAGTACTTC.

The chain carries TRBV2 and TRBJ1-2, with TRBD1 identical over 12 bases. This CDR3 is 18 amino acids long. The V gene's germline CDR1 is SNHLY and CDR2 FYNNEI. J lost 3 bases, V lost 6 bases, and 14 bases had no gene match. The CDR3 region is CASSAHRDRGLEDYGYTF. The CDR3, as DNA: TGTGCCAGCAGCGCCCACCGGGACAGGGGGCTCGAAGACTATGGCTACACCTTC. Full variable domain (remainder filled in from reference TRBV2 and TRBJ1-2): EPEVTQTPSHQVTQMGQEVILRCVPISNHLYFYWYRQILGQKVEFLVSFYNNEISEKSEIFDDQFSVERPDGSNFTLKIRSTKLEDSAMYFCASSAHRDRGLEDYGYTFGSGTRLTVV.

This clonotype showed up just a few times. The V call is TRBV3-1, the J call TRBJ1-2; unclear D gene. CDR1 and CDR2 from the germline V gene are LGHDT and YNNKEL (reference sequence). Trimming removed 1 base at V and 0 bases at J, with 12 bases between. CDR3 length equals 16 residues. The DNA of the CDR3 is TGTGCCAGCAGCCAAGTTCCCACAGAGACTAACTATGGCTACACCTTC. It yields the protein CASSQVPTETNYGYTF.

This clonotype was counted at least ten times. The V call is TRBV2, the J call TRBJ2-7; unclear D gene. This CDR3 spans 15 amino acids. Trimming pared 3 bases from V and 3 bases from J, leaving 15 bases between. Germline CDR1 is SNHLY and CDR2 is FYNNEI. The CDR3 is CASSEFGGEYYEQYF. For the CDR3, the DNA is TGTGCCAGCAGTGAGTTTGGCGGAGAATACTACGAGCAGTACTTC.

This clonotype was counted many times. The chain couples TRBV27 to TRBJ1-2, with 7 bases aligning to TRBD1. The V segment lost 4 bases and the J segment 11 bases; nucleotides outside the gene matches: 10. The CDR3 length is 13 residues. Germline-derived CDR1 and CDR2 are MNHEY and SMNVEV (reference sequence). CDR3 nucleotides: TGTGCCAGCAGTTCCGACAGGGAGGGACCTTACACCTTC. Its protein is CASSSDREGPYTF.

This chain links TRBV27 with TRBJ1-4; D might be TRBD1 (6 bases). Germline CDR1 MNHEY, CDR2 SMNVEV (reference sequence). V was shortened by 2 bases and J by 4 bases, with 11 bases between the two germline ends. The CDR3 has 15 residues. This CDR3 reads CASSLVGARNEKLFF. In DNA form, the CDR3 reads TGTGCCAGCAGTTTAGTGGGGGCCCGTAATGAAAAACTGTTTTTT.

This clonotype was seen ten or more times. The DNA of the CDR3 is TGTGCCAGCAGCTTAGGAATGGGAAAACTGTTTTTT. This translates into CASSLGMGKLFF. The rearrangement joins TRBV7-2 to TRBJ1-4; D gene uncertain. V lost 1 base, J lost 10 bases, and 7 bases lay in between. CDR1 and CDR2 from the germline V gene are SGHTA and FQGNSA. The CDR3 is made up of 12 amino acids.